The 4 T cell receptor beta chains below all came from one sample that was sequenced in a study of blood T cell repertoires in COVID-19. Data came from immunoSEQ multiplex PCR; TCRdb stores just in-frame clones and leaves some out. This sample carries about 300,000 clones, around 86% of them seen once, and the ten largest clones take about 4.1%. The specimen sequenced was PBMCs or T cells enriched from blood (not recorded which). Receptors originate from a man aged 25 to 40 who had recovered from COVID-19.

The chain links TRBV18 to TRBJ2-2, with D maybe TRBD2 (6 bases). Trimming cost V 0 bases and J 15 bases, with 20 bases left between them. The CDR3 is 15 amino acids. Germline lookup yields CDR1 KGHSH and CDR2 LQKENI. The CDR3 bases are TGTGCCAGCTCACCACCGTCCCTAGCGCCCGCGGTAGTGTTTTTT. Its protein is CASSPPSLAPAVVFF.

V is TRBV10-3 and J is TRBJ1-2; a weak D match, TRBD1 (6 bases). Germline V CDR1 and CDR2: ENHRY, SYGVKD. The germline V and J ends were trimmed by 8 bases and 4 bases, with 14 bases remaining between them. There are 13 residues in the CDR3. The CDR3 bases are TGTGCCATCGGCGGGGGGCAGTCCTATGGCTACACCTTC. Amino acid sequence: CAIGGGQSYGYTF.

This clone was seen a single time. The chain has TRBV11-2 and TRBJ2-5; 7 nucleotides align to TRBD1. The junction had 14 bases not matched to a gene; V was cut back by 5 bases and J by 5 bases. Germline V lookup: CDR1 SGHAT, CDR2 FQNNGV. The CDR3 covers 16 residues. DNA for the CDR3: TGTGCCAGCAGCCAGAATAACGGACAGGTTCAGGAGACCCAGTACTTC. It codes for CASSQNNGQVQETQYF.

This clone was observed a single time. The chain combines TRBV5-1 with TRBJ2-5; tentative D call: TRBD2 (5 bases). The CDR3 has 13 residues. Germline V gives CDR1 SGHRS, CDR2 YFSETQ. The germline V and J ends were trimmed by 2 bases and 2 bases, with 7 bases remaining between them. The CDR3, as DNA: TGCGCCAGCAGCTTCGGGGATCAAGAGACCCAGTACTTC. As protein: CASSFGDQETQYF.